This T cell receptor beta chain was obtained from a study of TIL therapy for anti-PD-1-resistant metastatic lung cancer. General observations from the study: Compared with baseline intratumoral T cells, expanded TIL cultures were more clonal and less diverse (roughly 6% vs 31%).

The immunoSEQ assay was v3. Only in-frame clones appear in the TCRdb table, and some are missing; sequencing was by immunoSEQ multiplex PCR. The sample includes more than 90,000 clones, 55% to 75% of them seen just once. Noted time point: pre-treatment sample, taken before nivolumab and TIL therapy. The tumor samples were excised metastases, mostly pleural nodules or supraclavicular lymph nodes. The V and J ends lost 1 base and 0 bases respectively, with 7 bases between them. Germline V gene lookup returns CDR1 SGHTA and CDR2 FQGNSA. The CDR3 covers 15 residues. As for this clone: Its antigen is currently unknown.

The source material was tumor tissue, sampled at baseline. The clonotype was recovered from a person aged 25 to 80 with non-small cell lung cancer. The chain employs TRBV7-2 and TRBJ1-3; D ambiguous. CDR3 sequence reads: CASSLGASSGNTIYF. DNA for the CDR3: TGTGCCAGCAGCTTAGGGGCCAGCTCTGGAAACACCATATATTTT.